This T cell receptor beta chain was profiled in a study of blood T cell repertoires in COVID-19. About the study: The United States, Italy and Spain provided the acute and convalescent COVID-19 samples. Sample material is recorded as cDNA or gDNA derived from T cells, B-cell-depleted T cells, or PBMCs.

This clone was seen once. This CDR3 comprises 15 residues. With 5 bases clipped from V and 3 bases from J, the junction kept 9 bases outside the gene matches. Per the germline V gene, CDR1 is LGHDT and CDR2 is YNNKEL (reference sequence). This table comes from immunoSEQ multiplex PCR, and its TCRdb copy is limited to in-frame clones, with some not included. The sample yields approximately 340,000 clones, more than 70% seen once. The sequenced sample consisted of peripheral blood. V usage is TRBV3-1 (or the pseudogene TRBV3-2) and J usage is TRBJ2-7; 8 bases line up with TRBD2. This sequence was found in a man aged 30 to 45 with active or convalescent COVID-19. The chain's CDR3 is CASSTAGTRGYEQYF. The CDR3 bases are TGTGCCAGCAGCACCGCCGGGACTAGGGGCTACGAGCAGTACTTC.